This TCR beta chain was sequenced in a study of OX40 agonist ivuxolimab in advanced cancers. Using immunoSEQ multiplex PCR, the repertoire was profiled, and TCRdb retains in-frame clones only, with some absent. The table shows tens of thousands of clones, with roughly 90% occurring only once. There are 13 residues in the CDR3. The V gene's germline CDR1 is MNHEY and CDR2 SMNVEV (reference sequence). V lost 7 bases and J 4 bases, leaving 14 bases between the germline ends. The genes are TRBV27 and TRBJ2-7; a possible D gene is TRBD1 (6 bases). The TCR comes from an adult with an advanced solid tumor such as melanoma, head and neck, liver or kidney cancer. The source material was CD4+ or CD8+ T cells sorted from blood, sampled in a trial of the OX40 agonist ivuxolimab. Written as DNA, the CDR3 is TGTGCCAGCACCGGGACAAATTTTTACGAGCAGTACTTC. It specifies CASTGTNFYEQYF.